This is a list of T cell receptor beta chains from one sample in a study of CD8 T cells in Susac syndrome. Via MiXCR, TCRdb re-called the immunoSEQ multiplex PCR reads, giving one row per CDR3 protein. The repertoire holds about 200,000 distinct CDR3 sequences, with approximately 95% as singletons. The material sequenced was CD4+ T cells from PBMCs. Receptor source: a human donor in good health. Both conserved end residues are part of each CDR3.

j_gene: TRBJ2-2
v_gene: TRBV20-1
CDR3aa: CSARDPAGADTGELFF

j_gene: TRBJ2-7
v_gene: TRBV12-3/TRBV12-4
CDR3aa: CAAIRGLRYEQYF

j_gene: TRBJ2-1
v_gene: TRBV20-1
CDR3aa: CSAQEERGDVNEQFF

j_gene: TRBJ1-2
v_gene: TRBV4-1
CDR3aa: CASSRTSNYGYTF

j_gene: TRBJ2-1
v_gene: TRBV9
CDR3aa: CASSLFTSGRGLENEQFF

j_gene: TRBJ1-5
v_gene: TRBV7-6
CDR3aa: CASSLGGWGNQPQHF

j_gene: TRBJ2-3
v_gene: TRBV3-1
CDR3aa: CASSQVRTSGPTDTQYF

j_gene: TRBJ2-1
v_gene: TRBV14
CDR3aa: CASSQDLQGNEQFF

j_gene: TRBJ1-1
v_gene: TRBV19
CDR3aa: CASGMRNTEAFF

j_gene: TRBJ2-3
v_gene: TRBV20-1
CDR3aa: CSARSGRGTDTQYF

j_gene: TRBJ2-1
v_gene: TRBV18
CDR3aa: CASSPELSSYNEQFF

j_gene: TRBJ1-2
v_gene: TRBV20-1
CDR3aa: CSARRDSGYTF

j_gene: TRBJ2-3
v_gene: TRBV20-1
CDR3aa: CSAPRSSGSGDTQYF

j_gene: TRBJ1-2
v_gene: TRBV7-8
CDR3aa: CASSLADMSPYGYTF

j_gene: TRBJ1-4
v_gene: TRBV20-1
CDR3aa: CSASSGTADEKLFF

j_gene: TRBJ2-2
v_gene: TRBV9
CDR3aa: CASSVDGSTGELFF

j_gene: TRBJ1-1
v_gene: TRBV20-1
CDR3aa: CSASKMNTEAFF

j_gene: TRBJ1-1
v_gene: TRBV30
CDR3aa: CAWSATRVRVGNTEAFF

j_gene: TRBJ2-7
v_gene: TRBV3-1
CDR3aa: CASSQVASYEQYF

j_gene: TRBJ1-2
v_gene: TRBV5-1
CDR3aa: CASSSDWGTYGYTF

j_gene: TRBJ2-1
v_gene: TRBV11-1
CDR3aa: CASGNGGDHNEQFF

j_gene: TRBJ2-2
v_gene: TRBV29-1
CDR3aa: CSVARGGTGELFF

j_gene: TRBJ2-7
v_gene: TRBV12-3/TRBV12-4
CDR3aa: CASSKSGGAYEQYF

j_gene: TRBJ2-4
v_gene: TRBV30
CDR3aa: CAWSVRRGEAKNIQYF